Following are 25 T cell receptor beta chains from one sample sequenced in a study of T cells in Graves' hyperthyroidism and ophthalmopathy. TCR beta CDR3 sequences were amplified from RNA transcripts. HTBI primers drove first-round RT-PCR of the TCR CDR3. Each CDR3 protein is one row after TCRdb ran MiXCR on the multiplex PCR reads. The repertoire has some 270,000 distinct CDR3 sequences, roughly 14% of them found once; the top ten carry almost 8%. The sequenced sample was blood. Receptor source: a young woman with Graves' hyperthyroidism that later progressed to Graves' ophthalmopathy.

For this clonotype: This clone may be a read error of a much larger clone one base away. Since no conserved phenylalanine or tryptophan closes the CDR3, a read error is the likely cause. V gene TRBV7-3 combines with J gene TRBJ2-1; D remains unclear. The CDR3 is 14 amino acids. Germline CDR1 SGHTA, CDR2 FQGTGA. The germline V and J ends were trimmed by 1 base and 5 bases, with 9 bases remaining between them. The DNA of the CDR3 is TGTGCCAGCAGCTTAAGGGCTGGGAACAATGAGCAGTTCCTC. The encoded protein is CASSLRAGNNEQFL.

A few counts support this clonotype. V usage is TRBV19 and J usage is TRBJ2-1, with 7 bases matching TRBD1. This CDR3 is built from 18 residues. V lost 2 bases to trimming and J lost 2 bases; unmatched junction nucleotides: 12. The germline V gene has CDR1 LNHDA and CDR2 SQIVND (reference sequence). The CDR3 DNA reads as TGTGCCAGTAGTATACAGGGGACAGAGTATCCCCCCTACAATGAGCAGTTCTTC. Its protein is CASSIQGTEYPPYNEQFF.

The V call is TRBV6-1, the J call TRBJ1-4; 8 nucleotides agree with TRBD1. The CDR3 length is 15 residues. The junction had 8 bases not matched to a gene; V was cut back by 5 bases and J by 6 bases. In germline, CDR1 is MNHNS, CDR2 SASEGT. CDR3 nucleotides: TGTGCCAGCAGTCCGGCGACAGGGGATCATGAAAAACTGTTTTTT. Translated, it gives CASSPATGDHEKLFF.

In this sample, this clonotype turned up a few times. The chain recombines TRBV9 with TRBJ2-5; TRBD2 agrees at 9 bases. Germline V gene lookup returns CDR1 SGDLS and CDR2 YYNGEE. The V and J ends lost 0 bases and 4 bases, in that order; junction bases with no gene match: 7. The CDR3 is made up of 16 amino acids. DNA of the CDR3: TGTGCCAGCAGCGTAGGGTCGGCGGGAGGGCCAGAGACCCAGTACTTC. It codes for CASSVGSAGGPETQYF.

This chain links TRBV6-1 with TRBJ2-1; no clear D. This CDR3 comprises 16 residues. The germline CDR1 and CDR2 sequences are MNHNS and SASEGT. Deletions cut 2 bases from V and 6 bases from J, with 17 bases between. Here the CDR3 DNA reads TGTGCCAGCAGTGAAAACCCCTCCCCAGGAGTCAATGAGCAGTTCTTC. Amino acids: CASSENPSPGVNEQFF.

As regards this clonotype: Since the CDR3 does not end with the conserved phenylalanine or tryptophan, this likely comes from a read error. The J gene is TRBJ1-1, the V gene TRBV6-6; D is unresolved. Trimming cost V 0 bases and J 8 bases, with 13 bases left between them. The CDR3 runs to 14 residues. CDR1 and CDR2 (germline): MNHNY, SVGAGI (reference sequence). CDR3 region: CASSYSRTGLEAFI. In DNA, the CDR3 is TGTGCCAGCAGTTACTCGAGGACGGGCCTCGAAGCTTTCATT.

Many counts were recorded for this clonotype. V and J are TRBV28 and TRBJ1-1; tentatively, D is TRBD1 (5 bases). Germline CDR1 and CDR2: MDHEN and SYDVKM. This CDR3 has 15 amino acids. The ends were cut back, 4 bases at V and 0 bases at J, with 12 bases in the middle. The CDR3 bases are TGTGCCAGCAGTTCACCGGGGGGTTTGAACACTGAAGCTTTCTTT. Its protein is CASSSPGGLNTEAFF.

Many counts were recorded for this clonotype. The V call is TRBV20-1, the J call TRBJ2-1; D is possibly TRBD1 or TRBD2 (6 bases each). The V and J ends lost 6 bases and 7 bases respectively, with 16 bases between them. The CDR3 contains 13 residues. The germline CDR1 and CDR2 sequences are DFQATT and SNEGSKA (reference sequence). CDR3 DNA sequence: TGCAGTGCCTCGTGGGGGGCGGGGAATGAGCAGTTCTTC. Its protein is CSASWGAGNEQFF.

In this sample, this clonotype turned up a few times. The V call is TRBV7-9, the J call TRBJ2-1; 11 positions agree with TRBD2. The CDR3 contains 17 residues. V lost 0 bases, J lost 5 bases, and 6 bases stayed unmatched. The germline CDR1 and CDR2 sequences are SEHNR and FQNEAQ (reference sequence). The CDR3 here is CASSLAWLAGGNNEQFF. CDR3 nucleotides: TGTGCCAGCAGCTTAGCGTGGCTAGCGGGGGGTAACAATGAGCAGTTCTTC.

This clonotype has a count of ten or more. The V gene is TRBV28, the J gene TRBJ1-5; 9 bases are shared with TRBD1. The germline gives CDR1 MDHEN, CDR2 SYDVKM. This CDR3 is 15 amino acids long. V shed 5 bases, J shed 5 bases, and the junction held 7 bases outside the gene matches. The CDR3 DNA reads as TGTGCCAGCAGTCCGCCGACAGGGGGATATCAGCCCCAGCATTTT. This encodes CASSPPTGGYQPQHF.

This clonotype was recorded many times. In nucleotides, the CDR3 is TGTGCCAGCTCACCACCGACTATACAAACGCAGTATTTT. This codes for CASSPPTIQTQYF. This chain connects TRBV18 to TRBJ2-3; possible D gene TRBD2, 5 bases. Trimming cost V 0 bases and J 9 bases, with 10 bases left between them. CDR3 length: 13 amino acids. Germline loops: CDR1 KGHSH, CDR2 LQKENI.

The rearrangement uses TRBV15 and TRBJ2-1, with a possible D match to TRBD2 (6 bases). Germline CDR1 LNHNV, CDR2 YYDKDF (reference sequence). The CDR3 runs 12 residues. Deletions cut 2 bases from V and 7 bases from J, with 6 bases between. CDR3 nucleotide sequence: TGTGCCACCAGCAGACGGGAGAATGAGCAGTTCTTC. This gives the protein CATSRRENEQFF.

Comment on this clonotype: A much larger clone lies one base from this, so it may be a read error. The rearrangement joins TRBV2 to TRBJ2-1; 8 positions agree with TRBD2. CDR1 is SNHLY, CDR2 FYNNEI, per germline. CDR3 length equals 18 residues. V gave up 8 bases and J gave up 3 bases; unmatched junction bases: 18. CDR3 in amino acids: CASLSIWTSRRDYNEQFF. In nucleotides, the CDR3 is TGTGCCAGCCTAAGTATCTGGACTAGCAGGAGGGACTACAATGAGCAGTTCTTC.

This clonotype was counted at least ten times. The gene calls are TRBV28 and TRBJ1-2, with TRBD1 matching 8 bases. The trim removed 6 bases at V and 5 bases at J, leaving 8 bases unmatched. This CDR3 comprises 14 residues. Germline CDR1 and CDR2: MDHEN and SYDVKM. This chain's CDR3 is CASSHGTGVYGYTF. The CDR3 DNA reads TGTGCCAGCAGCCATGGGACAGGCGTATATGGCTACACCTTC.

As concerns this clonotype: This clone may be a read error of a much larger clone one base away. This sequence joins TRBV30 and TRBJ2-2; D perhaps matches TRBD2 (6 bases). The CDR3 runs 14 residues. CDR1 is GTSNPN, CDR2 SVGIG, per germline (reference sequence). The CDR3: CAWSVRARGGKLFF. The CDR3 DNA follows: TGTGCCTGGAGTGTGAGGGCCCGGGGCGGGAAGCTGTTTTTT.

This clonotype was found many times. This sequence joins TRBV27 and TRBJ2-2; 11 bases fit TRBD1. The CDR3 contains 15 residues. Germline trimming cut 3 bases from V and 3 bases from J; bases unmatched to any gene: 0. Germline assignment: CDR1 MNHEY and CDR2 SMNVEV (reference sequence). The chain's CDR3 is CASSLGQGDTGELFF. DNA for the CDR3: TGTGCCAGCAGTTTGGGACAGGGGGACACCGGGGAGCTGTTTTTT.

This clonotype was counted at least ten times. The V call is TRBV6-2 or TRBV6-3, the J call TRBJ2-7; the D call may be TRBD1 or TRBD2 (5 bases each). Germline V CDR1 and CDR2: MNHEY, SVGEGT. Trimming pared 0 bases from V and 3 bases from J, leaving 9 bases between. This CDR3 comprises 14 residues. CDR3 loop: CASSYSGEDYEQYF. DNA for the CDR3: TGTGCCAGCAGTTACTCGGGGGAAGACTACGAGCAGTACTTC.

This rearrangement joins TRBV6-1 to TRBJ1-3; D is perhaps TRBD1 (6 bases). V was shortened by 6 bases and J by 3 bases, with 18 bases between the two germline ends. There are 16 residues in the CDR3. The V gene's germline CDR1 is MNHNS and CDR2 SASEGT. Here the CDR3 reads CASSGGGGGIGNTIYF. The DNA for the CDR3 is TGTGCCAGCAGCGGAGGGGGAGGGGGTATTGGAAACACCATATATTTT.

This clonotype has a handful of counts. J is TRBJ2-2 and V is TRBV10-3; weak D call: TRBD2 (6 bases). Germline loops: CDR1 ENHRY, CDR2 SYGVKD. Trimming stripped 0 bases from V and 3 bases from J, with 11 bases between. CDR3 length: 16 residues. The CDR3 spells CAISESGGSHTGELFF. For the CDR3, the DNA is TGTGCCATCAGTGAGTCGGGAGGTTCTCACACCGGGGAGCTGTTTTTT.

The DNA of the CDR3 is TGTGCCAGCTCCACTCTTAGGGACTCTCGTGAAGCTTTCTTT. This codes for CASSTLRDSREAFF. The rearrangement uses TRBV18 and TRBJ1-1; TRBD1 is a possible D gene (5 bases). Germline V gene data show CDR1 as KGHSH and CDR2 as LQKENI. The V gene lost 6 bases and the J gene lost 7 bases, with 18 bases spanning the gap. CDR3 length equals 14 residues. The whole variable domain, remainder taken from reference TRBV18 and TRBJ1-1, is NAGVMQNPRHLVRRRGQEARLRCSPMKGHSHVYWYRQLPEEGLKFMVYLQKENIIDESGMPKERFSAEFPKEGPSILRIQQVVRGDSAAYFCASSTLRDSREAFFGQGTRLTVV.

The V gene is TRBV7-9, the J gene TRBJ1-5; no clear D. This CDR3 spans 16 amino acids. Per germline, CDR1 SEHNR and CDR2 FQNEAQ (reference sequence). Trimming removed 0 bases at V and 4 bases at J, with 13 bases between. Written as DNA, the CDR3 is TGTGCCAGCAGCTTAGCCGACGGACGTATGAATCAGCCCCAGCATTTT. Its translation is CASSLADGRMNQPQHF. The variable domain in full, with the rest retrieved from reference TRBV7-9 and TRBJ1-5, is DTGVSQNPRHKITKRGQNVTFRCDPISEHNRLYWYRQTLGQGPEFLTYFQNEAQLEKSRLLSDRFSAERPKGSFSTLEIQRTEQGDSAMYLCASSLADGRMNQPQHFGDGTRLSIL.

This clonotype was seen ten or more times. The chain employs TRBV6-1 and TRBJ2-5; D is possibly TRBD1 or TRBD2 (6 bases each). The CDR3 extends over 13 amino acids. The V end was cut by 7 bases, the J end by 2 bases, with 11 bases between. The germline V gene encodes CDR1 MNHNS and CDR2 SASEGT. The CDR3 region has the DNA TGTGCCAGCAAGGGGGACTGGCAAGAGACCCAGTACTTC. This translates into CASKGDWQETQYF.

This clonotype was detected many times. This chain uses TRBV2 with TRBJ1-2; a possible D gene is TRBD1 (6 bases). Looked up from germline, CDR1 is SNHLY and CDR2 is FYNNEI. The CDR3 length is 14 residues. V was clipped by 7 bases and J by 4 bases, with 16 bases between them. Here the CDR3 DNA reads TGTGCCAGCACCCCGACAGGAGAACTCTATGGCTACACCTTC. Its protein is CASTPTGELYGYTF.

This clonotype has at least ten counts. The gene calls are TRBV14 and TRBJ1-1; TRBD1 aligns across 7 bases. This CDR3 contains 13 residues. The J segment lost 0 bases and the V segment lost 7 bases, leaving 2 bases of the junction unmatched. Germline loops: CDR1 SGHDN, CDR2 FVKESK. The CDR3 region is CASNRGLNTEAFF. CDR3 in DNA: TGTGCCAGCAACAGGGGACTGAACACTGAAGCTTTCTTT.

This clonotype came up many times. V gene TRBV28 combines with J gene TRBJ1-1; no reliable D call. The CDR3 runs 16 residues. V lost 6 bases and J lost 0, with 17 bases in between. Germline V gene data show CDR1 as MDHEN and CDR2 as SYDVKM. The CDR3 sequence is CASSYTLPGMNTEAFF. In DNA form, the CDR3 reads TGTGCCAGCAGCTATACCCTACCGGGGATGAACACTGAAGCTTTCTTT.